The sequence of this T cell receptor beta chain was determined in a study of T cell responses to AZD1222 COVID-19 vaccine. Study-wide background: Pooling covered second doses at about 4 or about 12 weeks.

This clone appeared once. The CDR3 has 17 amino acids. With V trimmed by 3 bases and J by 0 bases, 8 bases remained unmatched. CDR1 is MGHDK, CDR2 SYGVNS, per germline. Measured with immunoSEQ multiplex PCR; TCRdb has only the in-frame clones, and not every one. The sample carries 150,000 to 200,000 clones, around 93% recorded once. The receptor comes from an adult in good health. The chain recombines TRBV25-1 with TRBJ1-2, with 9 bases identical to TRBD1. The sequencing used peripheral blood, collected on day 0 of AZD1222 vaccination. CDR3: CASSEPGTGSSNYGYTF. The CDR3 DNA follows: TGTGCCAGCAGTGAGCCCGGGACAGGGAGCTCTAACTATGGCTACACCTTC.